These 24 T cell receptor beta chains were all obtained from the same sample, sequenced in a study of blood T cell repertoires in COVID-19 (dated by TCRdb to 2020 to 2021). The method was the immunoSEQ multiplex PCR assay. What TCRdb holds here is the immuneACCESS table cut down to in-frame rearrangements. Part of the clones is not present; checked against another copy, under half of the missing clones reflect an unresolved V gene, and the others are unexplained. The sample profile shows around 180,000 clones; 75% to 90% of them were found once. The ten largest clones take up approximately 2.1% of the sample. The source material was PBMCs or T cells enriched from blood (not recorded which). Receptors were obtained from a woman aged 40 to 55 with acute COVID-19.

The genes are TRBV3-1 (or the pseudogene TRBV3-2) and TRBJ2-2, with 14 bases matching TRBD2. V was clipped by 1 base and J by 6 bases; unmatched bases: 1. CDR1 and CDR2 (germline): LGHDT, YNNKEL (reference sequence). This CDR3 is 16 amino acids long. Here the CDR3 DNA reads TGTGCCAGCAGCCAAGGACTAGCGGGGGGGCCCGGGGAGCTGTTTTTT. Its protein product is CASSQGLAGGPGELFF.

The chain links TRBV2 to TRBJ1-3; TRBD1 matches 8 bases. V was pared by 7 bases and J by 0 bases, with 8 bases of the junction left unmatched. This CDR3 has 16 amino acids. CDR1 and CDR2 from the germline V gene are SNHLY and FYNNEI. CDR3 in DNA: TGTGCCAGCACCCAGGGACAGGTATCCTCTGGAAACACCATATATTTT. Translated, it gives CASTQGQVSSGNTIYF.

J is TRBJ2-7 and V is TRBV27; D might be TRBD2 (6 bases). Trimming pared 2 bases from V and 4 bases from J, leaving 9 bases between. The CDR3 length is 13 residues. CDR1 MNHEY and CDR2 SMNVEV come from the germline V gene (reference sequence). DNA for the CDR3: TGTGCCAGCAGTTTAGCAGGGAGGTACGAGCAGTACTTC. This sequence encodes CASSLAGRYEQYF.

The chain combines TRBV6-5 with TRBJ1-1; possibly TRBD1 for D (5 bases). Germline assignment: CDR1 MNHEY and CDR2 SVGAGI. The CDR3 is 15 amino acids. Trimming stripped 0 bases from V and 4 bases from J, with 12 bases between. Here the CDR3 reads CASSYSTRATTEAFF. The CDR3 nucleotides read TGTGCCAGCAGTTACTCGACCAGGGCGACCACTGAAGCTTTCTTT.

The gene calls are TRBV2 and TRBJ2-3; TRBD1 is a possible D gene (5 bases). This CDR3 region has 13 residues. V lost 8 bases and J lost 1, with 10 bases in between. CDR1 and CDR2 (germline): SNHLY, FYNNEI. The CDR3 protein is CASQLGGTDTQYF. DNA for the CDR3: TGTGCCAGCCAATTAGGGGGCACAGATACGCAGTATTTT.

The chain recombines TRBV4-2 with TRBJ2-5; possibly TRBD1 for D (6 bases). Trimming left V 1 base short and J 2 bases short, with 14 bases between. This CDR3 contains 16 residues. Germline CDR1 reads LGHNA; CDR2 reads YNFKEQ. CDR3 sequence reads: CASSQVDGTQQETQYF. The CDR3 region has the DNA TGTGCCAGCAGCCAAGTTGACGGGACACAACAAGAGACCCAGTACTTC.

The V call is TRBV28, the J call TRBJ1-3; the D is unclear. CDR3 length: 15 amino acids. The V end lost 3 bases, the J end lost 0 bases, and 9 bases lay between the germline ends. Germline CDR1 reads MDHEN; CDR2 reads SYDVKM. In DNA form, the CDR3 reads TGTGCCAGCAGTTTTGATGTACTCTCTGGAAACACCATATATTTT. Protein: CASSFDVLSGNTIYF. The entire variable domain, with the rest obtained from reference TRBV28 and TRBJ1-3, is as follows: DVKVTQSSRYLVKRTGEKVFLECVQDMDHENMFWYRQDPGLGLRLIYFSYDVKMKEKGDIPEGYSVSREKKERFSLILESASTNQTSMYLCASSFDVLSGNTIYFGEGSWLTVV.

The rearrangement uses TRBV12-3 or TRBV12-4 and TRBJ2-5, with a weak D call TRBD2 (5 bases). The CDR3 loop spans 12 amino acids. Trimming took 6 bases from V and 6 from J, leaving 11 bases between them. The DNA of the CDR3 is TGTGCCAGCAGCAATGGAGGAAAGACCCAGTACTTC. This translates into CASSNGGKTQYF.

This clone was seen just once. The CDR3 DNA reads TGCGCCAGCAGCGGCGACAGGGGAGGCATTGATACGCAGTATTTT. Residues: CASSGDRGGIDTQYF. The rearrangement uses TRBV5-1 and TRBJ2-3; 8 bases are a match to TRBD1. The CDR3 covers 15 residues. The ends lost 4 bases at V and 6 bases at J; junction bases unmatched: 10. Looked up from germline, CDR1 is SGHRS and CDR2 is YFSETQ.

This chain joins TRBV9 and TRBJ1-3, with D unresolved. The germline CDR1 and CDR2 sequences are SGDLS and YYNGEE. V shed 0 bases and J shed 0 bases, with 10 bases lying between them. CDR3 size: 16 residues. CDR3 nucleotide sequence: TGTGCCAGCAGCGTAGGGGAGATCCTCTCTGGAAACACCATATATTTT. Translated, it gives CASSVGEILSGNTIYF.

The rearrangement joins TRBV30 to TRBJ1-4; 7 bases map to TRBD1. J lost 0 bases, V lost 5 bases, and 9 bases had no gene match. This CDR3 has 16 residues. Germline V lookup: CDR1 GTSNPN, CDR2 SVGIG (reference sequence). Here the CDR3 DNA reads TGTGCCTGGGTGACAGGGTGGGGGACAACTAATGAAAAACTGTTTTTT. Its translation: CAWVTGWGTTNEKLFF.

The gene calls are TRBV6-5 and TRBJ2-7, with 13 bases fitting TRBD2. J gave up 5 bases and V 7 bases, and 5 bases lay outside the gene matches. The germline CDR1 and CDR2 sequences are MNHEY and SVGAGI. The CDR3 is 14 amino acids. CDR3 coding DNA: TGTGCCAGCAAACTAGCGGGAGGGATCCACGAGCAGTACTTC. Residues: CASKLAGGIHEQYF.

CDR3 DNA: TGCGCCAGCAGCCAGGACGGGGGGACTAATGAAAAACTGTTTTTT. As protein: CASSQDGGTNEKLFF. The chain has TRBV5-1 and TRBJ1-4, with D possibly matching TRBD1 (5 bases). V lost 4 bases, J lost 2 bases, and 12 bases lay in between. CDR3 size: 15 residues. In germline, CDR1 is SGHRS, CDR2 YFSETQ. The complete variable domain, with remaining parts taken from reference TRBV5-1 and TRBJ1-4, reads KAGVTQTPRYLIKTRGQQVTLSCSPISGHRSVSWYQQTPGQGLQFLFEYFSETQRNKGNFPGRFSGRQFSNSRSEMNVSTLELGDSALYLCASSQDGGTNEKLFFGSGTQLSVL.

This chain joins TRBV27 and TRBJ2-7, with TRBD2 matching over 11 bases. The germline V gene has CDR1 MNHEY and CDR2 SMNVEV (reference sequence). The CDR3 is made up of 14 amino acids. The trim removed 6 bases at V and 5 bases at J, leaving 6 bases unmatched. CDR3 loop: CASRLAGGPHEQYF. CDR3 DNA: TGTGCCAGCAGATTAGCGGGAGGGCCCCACGAGCAGTACTTC.

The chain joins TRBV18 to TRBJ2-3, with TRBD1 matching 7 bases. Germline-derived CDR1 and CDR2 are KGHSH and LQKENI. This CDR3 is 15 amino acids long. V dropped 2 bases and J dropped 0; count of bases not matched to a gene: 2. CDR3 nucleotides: TGTGCCAGCTCACCAAGGGACAGTAGCACAGATACGCAGTATTTT. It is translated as CASSPRDSSTDTQYF. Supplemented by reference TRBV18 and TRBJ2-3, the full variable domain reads NAGVMQNPRHLVRRRGQEARLRCSPMKGHSHVYWYRQLPEEGLKFMVYLQKENIIDESGMPKERFSAEFPKEGPSILRIQQVVRGDSAAYFCASSPRDSSTDTQYFGPGTRLTVL.

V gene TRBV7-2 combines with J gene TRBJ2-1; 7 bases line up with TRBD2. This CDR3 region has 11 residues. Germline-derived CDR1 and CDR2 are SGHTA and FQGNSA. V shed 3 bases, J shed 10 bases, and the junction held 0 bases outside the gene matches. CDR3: CASSFSGEQFF. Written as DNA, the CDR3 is TGTGCCAGCAGCTTTAGCGGGGAGCAGTTCTTC.

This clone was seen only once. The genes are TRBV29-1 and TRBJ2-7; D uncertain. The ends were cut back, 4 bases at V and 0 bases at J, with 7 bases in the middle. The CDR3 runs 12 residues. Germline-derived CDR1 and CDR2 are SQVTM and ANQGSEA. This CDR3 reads CSVVSSSYEQYF. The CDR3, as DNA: TGCAGCGTTGTGTCGAGCTCCTACGAGCAGTACTTC.

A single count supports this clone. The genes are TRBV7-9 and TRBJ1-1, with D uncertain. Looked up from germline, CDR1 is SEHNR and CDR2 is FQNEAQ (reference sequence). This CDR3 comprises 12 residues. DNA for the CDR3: TGTGCAAGCCAGTACCGGAACACTGAAGCTTTCTTT. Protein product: CASQYRNTEAFF.

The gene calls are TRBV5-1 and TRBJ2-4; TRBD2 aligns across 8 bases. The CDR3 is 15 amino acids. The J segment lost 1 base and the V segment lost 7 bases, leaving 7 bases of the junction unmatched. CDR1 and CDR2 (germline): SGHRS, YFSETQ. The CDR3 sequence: CASPRAGGAKNIQYF. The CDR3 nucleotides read TGCGCCAGCCCACGGGCGGGGGGTGCCAAAAACATTCAGTACTTC.

Written as DNA, the CDR3 is TGTGCCAGCAGTTTATTCCGGGACTCCTACGAGCAGTACTTC. Translation gives CASSLFRDSYEQYF. The J gene is TRBJ2-7, the V gene TRBV27, with a weak D call TRBD2 (5 bases). V lost 1 base and J lost 0, with 7 bases in between. The CDR3 runs to 14 residues. Germline V gene sequence: CDR1 MNHEY, CDR2 SMNVEV (reference sequence).

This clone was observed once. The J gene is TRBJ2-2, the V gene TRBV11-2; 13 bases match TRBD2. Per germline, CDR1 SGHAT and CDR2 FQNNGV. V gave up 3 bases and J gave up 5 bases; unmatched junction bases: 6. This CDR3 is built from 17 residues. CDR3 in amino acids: CASSFGTSGISTGELFF. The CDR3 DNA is TGTGCCAGCAGCTTTGGGACTAGCGGGATCTCGACCGGGGAGCTGTTTTTT.

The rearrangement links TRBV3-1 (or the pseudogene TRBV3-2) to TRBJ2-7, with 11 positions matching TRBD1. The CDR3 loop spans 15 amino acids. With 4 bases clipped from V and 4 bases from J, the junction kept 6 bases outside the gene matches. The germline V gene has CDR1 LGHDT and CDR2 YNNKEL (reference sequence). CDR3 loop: CASSRPGQGGYEQYF. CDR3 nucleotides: TGTGCCAGCAGCCGCCCGGGACAGGGGGGGTACGAGCAGTACTTC.

In DNA, the CDR3 is TGTGCCAGCAGTGCTGACAGGGGCGTGGGGAACACTGAAGCTTTCTTT. Translation: CASSADRGVGNTEAFF. This rearrangement joins TRBV2 to TRBJ1-1; 8 nucleotides align to TRBD1. Germline V CDR1 and CDR2: SNHLY, FYNNEI. The CDR3 covers 16 residues. Trimming took 4 bases from V and 1 from J; bases not matched to a gene: 8.

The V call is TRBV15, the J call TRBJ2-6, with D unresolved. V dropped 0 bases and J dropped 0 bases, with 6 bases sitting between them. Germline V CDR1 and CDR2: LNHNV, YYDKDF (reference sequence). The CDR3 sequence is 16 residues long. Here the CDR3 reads CATSREQISGANVLTF. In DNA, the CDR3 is TGTGCCACCAGCAGAGAACAGATCTCTGGGGCCAACGTCCTGACTTTC.